This T cell receptor beta chain appears in the sequencing data of a study of shared clonotypes between healthy human individuals. Whole-study results and caveats: Clonotypes which were not shared had lower generation probabilities than clonotypes that all four donors shared. Sequencing depth was a factor that was expected to affect clonotype sharing among donors. The diversity represented, both genetic and in exposure history, was limited by few donors.

The run depth of the assay was deep. TCRdb's copy holds only in-frame clones and misses some; the assay was immunoSEQ multiplex PCR. The sample consists of 2 million to 2.5 million clones, 80% to 95% of them appearing once. With respect to this clone: The antigen is not known. This sample also contains other DNA sequences that code for the same CDR3.

Sequencing was done on a sample of naive CD4+ T cells from PBMCs. Stated subset: CD45RA+ positively selected. The sequence derives from a man aged 18 to 35 in good health. Some clones in this sample may be carry-over from other donors' samples.

In DNA, the CDR3 is TGTGCCAGCAGCCTCCGGGGCGATGAGCAGTTCTTC. It translates to CASSLRGDEQFF. The genes are TRBV7-3 and TRBJ2-1, with D perhaps TRBD1 or TRBD2 (5 bases each). Germline-derived CDR1 and CDR2 are SGHTA and FQGTGA. V lost 5 bases, J lost 8 bases, and 10 bases lay in between. The CDR3 contains 12 residues. Complete variable domain (other parts from reference TRBV7-3 and TRBJ2-1): GAGVSQTPSNKVTEKGKYVELRCDPISGHTALYWYRQSLGQGPEFLIYFQGTGAADDSGLPNDRFFAVRPEGSVSTLKIQRTERGDSAVYLCASSLRGDEQFFGPGTRLTVL.